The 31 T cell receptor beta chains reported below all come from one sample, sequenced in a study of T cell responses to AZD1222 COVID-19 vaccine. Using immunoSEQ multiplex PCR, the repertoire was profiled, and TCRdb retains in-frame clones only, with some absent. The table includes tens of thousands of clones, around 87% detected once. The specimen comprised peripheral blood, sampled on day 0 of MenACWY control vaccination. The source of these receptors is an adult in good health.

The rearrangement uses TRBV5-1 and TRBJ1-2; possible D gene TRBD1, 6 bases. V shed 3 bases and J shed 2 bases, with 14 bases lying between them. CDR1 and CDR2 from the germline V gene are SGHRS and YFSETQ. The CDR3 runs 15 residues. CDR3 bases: TGCGCCAGCAGCTATACGAGACAGGCAAACTATGGCTACACCTTC. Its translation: CASSYTRQANYGYTF.

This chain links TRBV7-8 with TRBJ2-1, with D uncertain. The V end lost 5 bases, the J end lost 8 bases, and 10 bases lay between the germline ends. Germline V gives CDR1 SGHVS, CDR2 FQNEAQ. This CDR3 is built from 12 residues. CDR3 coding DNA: TGTGCCAGCAGCGCGCCTCTGGATGAGCAGTTCTTC. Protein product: CASSAPLDEQFF.

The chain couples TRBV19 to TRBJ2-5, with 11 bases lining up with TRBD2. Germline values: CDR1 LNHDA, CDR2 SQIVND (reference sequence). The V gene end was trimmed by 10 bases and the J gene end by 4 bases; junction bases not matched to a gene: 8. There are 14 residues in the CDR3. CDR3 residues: CATSSGRAPETQYF. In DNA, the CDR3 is TGTGCCACCAGTAGCGGGAGGGCCCCAGAGACCCAGTACTTC.

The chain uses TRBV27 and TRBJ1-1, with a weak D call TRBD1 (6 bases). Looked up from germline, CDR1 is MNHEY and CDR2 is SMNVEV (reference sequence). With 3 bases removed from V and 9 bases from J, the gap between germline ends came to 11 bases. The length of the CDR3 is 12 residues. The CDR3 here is CASSLSTGQAFF. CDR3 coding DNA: TGTGCCAGCAGTTTGTCTACAGGGCAAGCTTTCTTT.

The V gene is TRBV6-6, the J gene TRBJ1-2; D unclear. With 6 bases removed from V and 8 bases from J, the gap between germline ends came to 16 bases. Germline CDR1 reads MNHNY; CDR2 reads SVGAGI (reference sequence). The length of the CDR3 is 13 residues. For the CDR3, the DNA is TGTGCCAGCAGATTCCTCTCGCTGCGAGGCTACACCTTC. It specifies CASRFLSLRGYTF.

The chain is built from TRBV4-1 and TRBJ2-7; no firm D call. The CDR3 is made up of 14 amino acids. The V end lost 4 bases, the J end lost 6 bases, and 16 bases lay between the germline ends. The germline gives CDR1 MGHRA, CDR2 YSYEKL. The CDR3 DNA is TGCGCCAGCAGCCTTAATCCAAATTCGGGCGAGCAGTACTTC. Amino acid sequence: CASSLNPNSGEQYF.

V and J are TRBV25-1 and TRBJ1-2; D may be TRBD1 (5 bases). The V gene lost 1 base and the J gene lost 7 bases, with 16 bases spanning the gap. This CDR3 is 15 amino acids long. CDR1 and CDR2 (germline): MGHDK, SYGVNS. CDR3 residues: CASSEFEGSRGGYTF. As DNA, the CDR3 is TGTGCCAGCAGTGAATTCGAGGGCTCGAGGGGTGGCTACACCTTC.

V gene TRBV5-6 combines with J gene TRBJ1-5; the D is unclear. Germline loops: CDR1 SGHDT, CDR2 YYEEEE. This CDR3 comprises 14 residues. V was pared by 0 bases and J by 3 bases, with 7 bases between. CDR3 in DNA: TGTGCCAGCAGCTTGGCGGACCTCAATCAGCCCCAGCATTTT. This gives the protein CASSLADLNQPQHF.

This CDR3 reads CASSLMRGGPDTQYF. The DNA for the CDR3 is TGTGCCAGCAGCTTGATGCGGGGAGGGCCAGATACGCAGTATTTT. The rearrangement uses TRBV5-6 and TRBJ2-3, with TRBD2 matching over 7 bases. The CDR3 is made up of 15 amino acids. Germline CDR1 reads SGHDT; CDR2 reads YYEEEE. J lost 4 bases, V lost 1 base, and 6 bases had no gene match.

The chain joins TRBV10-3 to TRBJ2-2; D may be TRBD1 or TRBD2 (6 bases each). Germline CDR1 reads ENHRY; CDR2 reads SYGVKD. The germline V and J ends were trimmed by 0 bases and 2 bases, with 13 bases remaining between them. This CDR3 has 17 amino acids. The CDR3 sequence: CAISESTGAGNTGELFF. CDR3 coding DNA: TGTGCCATCAGTGAGTCGACGGGGGCAGGTAACACCGGGGAGCTGTTTTTT.

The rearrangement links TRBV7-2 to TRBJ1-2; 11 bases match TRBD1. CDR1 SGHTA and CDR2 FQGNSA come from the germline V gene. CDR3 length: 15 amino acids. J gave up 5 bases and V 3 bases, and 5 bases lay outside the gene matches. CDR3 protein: CASSFPGQGGYGYTF. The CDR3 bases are TGTGCCAGCAGCTTTCCGGGACAGGGGGGATATGGCTACACCTTC.

The CDR3 sequence: CASSLAEGAGYTF. The CDR3, as DNA: TGCGCCAGCAGCTTGGCCGAGGGAGCGGGCTACACCTTC. V gene TRBV5-1 combines with J gene TRBJ1-2, with unresolved D. Looked up from germline, CDR1 is SGHRS and CDR2 is YFSETQ. The ends were cut back, 0 bases at V and 8 bases at J, with 11 bases in the middle. There are 13 residues in the CDR3.

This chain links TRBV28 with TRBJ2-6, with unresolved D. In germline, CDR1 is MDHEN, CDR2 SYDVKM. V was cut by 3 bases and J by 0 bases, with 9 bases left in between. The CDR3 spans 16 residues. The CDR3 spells CASSFVRNSGANVLTF. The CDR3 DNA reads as TGTGCCAGCAGTTTTGTGAGGAACTCTGGGGCCAACGTCCTGACTTTC.

The CDR3 region has the DNA TGTGCCAGCAGCCAAGATTCAGTGAACACCGGGGAGCTGTTTTTT. Amino acids: CASSQDSVNTGELFF. The chain carries TRBV14 and TRBJ2-2; no firm D call. CDR3 length: 15 residues. Trimming shortened V by 0 bases and J by 1 base, and 6 bases separated the two germline ends. The germline gives CDR1 SGHDN, CDR2 FVKESK.

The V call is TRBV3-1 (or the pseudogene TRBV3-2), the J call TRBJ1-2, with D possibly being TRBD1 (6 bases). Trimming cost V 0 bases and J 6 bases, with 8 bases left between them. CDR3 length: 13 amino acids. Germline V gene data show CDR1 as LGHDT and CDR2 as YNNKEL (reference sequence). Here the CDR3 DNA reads TGTGCCAGCAGCCAAGAAGGGGGTAATGGCTACACCTTC. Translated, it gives CASSQEGGNGYTF.

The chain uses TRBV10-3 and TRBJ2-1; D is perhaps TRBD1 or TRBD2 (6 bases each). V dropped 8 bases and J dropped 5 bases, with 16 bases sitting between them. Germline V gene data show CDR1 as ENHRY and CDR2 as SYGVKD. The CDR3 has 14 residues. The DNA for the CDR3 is TGTGCCATCCTAAACCCGGGGGCTGACAATGAGCAGTTCTTC. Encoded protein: CAILNPGADNEQFF.

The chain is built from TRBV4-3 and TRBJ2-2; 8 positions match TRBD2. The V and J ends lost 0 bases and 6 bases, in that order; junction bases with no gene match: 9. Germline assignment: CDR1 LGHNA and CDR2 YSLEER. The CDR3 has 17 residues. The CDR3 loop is CASSQDKREGVPGELFF. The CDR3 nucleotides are TGCGCCAGCAGCCAAGATAAACGGGAGGGCGTTCCCGGGGAGCTGTTTTTT.

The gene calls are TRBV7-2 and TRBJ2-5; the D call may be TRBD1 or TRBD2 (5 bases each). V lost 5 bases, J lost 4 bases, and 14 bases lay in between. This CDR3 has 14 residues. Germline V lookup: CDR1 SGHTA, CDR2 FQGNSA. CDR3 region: CASSPRGFRETQYF. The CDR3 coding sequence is TGTGCCAGCAGCCCGAGGGGCTTTAGAGAGACCCAGTACTTC.

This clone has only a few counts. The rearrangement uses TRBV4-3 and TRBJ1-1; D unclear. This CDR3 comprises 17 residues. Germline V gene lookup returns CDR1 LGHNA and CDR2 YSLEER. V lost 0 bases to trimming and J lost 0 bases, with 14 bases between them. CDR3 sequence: CASSQEWVRDMNTEAFF. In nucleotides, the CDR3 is TGCGCCAGCAGCCAAGAATGGGTAAGGGATATGAACACTGAAGCTTTCTTT.

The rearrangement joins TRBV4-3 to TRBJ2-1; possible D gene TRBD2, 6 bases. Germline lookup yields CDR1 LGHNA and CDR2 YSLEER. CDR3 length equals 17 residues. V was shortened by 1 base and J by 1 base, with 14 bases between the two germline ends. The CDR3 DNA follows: TGCGCCAGCAGCCAAGTAACGAGCGGGCCTTCCTACAATGAGCAGTTCTTC. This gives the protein CASSQVTSGPSYNEQFF.

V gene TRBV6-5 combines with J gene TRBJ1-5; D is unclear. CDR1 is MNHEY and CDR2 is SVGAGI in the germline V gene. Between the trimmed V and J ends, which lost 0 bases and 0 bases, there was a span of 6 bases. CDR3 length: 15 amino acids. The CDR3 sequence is CASSYSGHSNQPQHF. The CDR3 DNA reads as TGTGCCAGCAGTTACTCCGGCCATAGCAATCAGCCCCAGCATTTT.

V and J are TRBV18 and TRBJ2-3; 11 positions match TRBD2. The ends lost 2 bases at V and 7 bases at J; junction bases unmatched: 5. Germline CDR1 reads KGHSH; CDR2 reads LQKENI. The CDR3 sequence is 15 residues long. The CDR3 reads CASSPRGLAEHTQYF. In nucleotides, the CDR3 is TGTGCCAGCTCACCAAGGGGACTAGCGGAACATACGCAGTATTTT.

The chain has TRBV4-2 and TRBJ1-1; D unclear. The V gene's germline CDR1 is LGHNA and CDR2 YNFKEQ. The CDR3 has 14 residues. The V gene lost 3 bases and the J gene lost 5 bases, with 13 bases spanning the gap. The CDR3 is CASSQLSLGTEAFF. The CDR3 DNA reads TGTGCCAGCAGCCAGCTTTCCCTTGGGACTGAAGCTTTCTTT.

The CDR3 sequence is CASSLDVSGTYEQYF. Written as DNA, the CDR3 is TGCGCCAGCAGCTTGGATGTATCAGGGACCTACGAGCAGTACTTC. The J gene is TRBJ2-7, the V gene TRBV5-1, with a tentative D call TRBD1 (5 bases). Trimming left V 0 bases short and J 2 bases short, with 12 bases between. Germline CDR1 and CDR2: SGHRS and YFSETQ. The CDR3 loop spans 15 amino acids. Variable domain in full (rest from reference TRBV5-1 and TRBJ2-7): KAGVTQTPRYLIKTRGQQVTLSCSPISGHRSVSWYQQTPGQGLQFLFEYFSETQRNKGNFPGRFSGRQFSNSRSEMNVSTLELGDSALYLCASSLDVSGTYEQYFGPGTRLTVT.

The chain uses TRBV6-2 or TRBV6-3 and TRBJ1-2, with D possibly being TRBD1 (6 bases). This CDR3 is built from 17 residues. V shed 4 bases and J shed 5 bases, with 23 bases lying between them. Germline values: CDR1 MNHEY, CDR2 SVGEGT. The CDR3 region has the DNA TGTGCCAGCAGTTCCGTTAGGAGGGACAATGAAGTTTATGGCTACACCTTC. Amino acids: CASSSVRRDNEVYGYTF.

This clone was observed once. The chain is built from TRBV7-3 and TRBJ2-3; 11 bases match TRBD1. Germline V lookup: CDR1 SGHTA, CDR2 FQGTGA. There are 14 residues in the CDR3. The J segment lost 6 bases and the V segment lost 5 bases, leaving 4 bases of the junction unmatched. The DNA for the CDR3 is TGTGCCAGCAGCCGGGACAGGGGGACTGATACGCAGTATTTT. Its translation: CASSRDRGTDTQYF. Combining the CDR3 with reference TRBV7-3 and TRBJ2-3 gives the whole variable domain GAGVSQTPSNKVTEKGKYVELRCDPISGHTALYWYRQSLGQGPEFLIYFQGTGAADDSGLPNDRFFAVRPEGSVSTLKIQRTERGDSAVYLCASSRDRGTDTQYFGPGTRLTVL.

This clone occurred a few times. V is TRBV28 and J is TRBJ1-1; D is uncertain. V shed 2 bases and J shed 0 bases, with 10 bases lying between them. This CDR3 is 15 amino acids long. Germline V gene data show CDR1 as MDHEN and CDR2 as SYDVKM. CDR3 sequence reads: CASSLATAMNTEAFF. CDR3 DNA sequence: TGTGCCAGCAGTTTAGCTACAGCGATGAACACTGAAGCTTTCTTT.

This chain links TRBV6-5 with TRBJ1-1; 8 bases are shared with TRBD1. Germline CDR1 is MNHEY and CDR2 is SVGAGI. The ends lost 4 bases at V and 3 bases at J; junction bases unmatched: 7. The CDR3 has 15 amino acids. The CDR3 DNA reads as TGTGCCAGCAGTTCCCAGGACAGGGCTGACACTGAAGCTTTCTTT. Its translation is CASSSQDRADTEAFF.

The CDR3, as DNA: TGTGCCAGCAGCTTAAGAGGTTTGCGGGTCCAAGAGACCCAGTACTTC. Its protein product is CASSLRGLRVQETQYF. The chain has TRBV7-8 and TRBJ2-5, with a possible D match to TRBD2 (5 bases). The CDR3 contains 16 residues. Germline V gene lookup returns CDR1 SGHVS and CDR2 FQNEAQ. The V end was cut by 2 bases, the J end by 1 base, with 14 bases between.

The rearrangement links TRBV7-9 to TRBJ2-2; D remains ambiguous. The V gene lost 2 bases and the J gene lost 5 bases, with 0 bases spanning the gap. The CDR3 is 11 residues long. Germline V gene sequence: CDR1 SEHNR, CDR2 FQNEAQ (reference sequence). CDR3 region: CASSLTGELFF. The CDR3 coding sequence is TGTGCCAGCAGCTTAACCGGGGAGCTGTTTTTT. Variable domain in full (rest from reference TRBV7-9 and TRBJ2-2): DTGVSQNPRHKITKRGQNVTFRCDPISEHNRLYWYRQTLGQGPEFLTYFQNEAQLEKSRLLSDRFSAERPKGSFSTLEIQRTEQGDSAMYLCASSLTGELFFGEGSRLTVL.

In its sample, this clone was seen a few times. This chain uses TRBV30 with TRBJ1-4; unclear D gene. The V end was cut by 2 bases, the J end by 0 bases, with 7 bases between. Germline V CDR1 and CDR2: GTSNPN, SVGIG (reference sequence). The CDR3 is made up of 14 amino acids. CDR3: CAWSKDPTNEKLFF. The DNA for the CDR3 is TGTGCCTGGAGTAAGGATCCAACTAATGAAAAACTGTTTTTT.